A selection of T cell receptor beta chains follows, all from one sample in a study of blood T cell repertoires in COVID-19. Measured with immunoSEQ multiplex PCR; TCRdb has only the in-frame clones, and not every one. The sample lists approximately 210,000 clones, around four fifths occurring once. The sequenced sample consisted of peripheral blood. The receptors were sampled from a man aged 60 to 69 with COVID-19, enrolled during active disease. Both conserved end residues are part of each CDR3. The D gene is left open where the match is weak. Size is omitted from some rows. Given values are once, few, many or a class for expanded clones.

d_call	clone_size	v_call	j_call	cdr3_aa	cdr3_nt
NA	once	TRBV6-2/TRBV6-3	TRBJ1-6	CASSYLRGNSPLHF	TGTGCCAGCAGTTATCTACGGGGAAATTCACCCCTCCACTTT
NA	NA	TRBV5-1	TRBJ2-1	CASSLGASYNEQFF	TGCGCCAGCAGCTTGGGGGCTTCCTACAATGAGCAGTTCTTC
NA	NA	TRBV4-2	TRBJ1-6	CASSQGLNNSPLHF	TGTGCCAGCAGCCAGGGCCTAAATAATTCACCCCTCCACTTT
NA	NA	TRBV7-2	TRBJ1-5	CASSPQGTRGYSNQPQHF	TGTGCCAGCAGCCCTCAGGGCACAAGAGGATATAGCAATCAGCCCCAGCATTTT
NA	NA	TRBV10-1	TRBJ2-1	CASSEGSRNNEQFF	TGCGCCAGCAGTGAGGGTTCCAGGAACAATGAGCAGTTCTTC
TRBD1	NA	TRBV9	TRBJ1-3	CASSGTGGITGNTIYF	TGTGCCAGCAGCGGTACAGGGGGCATTACTGGAAACACCATATATTTT
TRBD1	NA	TRBV30	TRBJ1-1	CAWSVTGGSLAGEAFF	TGTGCCTGGAGTGTCACAGGGGGCAGCTTGGCGGGTGAAGCTTTCTTT
NA	NA	TRBV29-1	TRBJ1-3	CSAGQAGNTIYF	TGCAGCGCCGGACAAGCTGGAAACACCATATATTTT
NA	NA	TRBV7-9	TRBJ2-1	CASSFVRGADEQFF	TGTGCCAGCAGCTTCGTTCGTGGGGCCGATGAGCAGTTCTTC
NA	NA	TRBV28	TRBJ2-7	CASSLPGNPSYEQYF	TGTGCCAGCAGTTTACCAGGGAACCCTTCCTACGAGCAGTACTTC
TRBD1	NA	TRBV10-3	TRBJ1-6	CAVGTDYNSPLHF	TGTGCCGTCGGGACAGACTATAATTCACCCCTCCACTTT
NA	NA	TRBV7-9	TRBJ1-4	CASSLRGLGEKLFF	TGTGCCAGCAGCTTAAGGGGCCTGGGGGAAAAACTGTTTTTT
NA	few	TRBV7-2	TRBJ1-4	CASSNLGGAREKLFF	TGTGCCAGCAGCAACCTGGGGGGGGCGAGGGAAAAACTGTTTTTT
NA	NA	TRBV5-1	TRBJ2-3	CASSLGGRPTDTQYF	TGCGCCAGCAGCTTGGGGGGCAGGCCCACAGATACGCAGTATTTT
NA	NA	TRBV4-3	TRBJ1-6	CASSPSSYNSPLHF	TGCGCCAGCTCCCCGAGTTCCTATAATTCACCCCTCCACTTT
NA	NA	TRBV12-3/TRBV12-4	TRBJ1-1	CASSSPSNTEAFF	TGTGCCAGCAGTTCCCCCTCGAACACTGAAGCTTTCTTT
TRBD2	NA	TRBV4-1	TRBJ2-5	CASSQDFHERELGETQYF	TGCGCCAGCAGCCAAGATTTTCATGAGCGGGAGTTGGGGGAGACCCAGTACTTC
TRBD1	few	TRBV7-9	TRBJ2-5	CASSLGTGGLETQYF	TGTGCCAGCAGCTTAGGGACAGGGGGTTTGGAGACCCAGTACTTC
NA	NA	TRBV19	TRBJ1-2	CASSIDVWARGYTF	TGTGCCAGTAGTATAGATGTTTGGGCTCGGGGCTACACCTTC
NA	NA	TRBV7-9	TRBJ2-4	CASSLSRGADIQYF	TGTGCCAGCAGCTTAAGTCGGGGGGCTGACATTCAGTACTTC
TRBD1	NA	TRBV28	TRBJ2-7	CATGDRGAPYEQYF	TGTGCCACGGGGGACAGGGGGGCCCCCTACGAGCAGTACTTC
NA	NA	TRBV15	TRBJ2-5	CATSRVQGRETQYF	TGTGCCACCAGCAGAGTACAGGGACGGGAGACCCAGTACTTC
NA	NA	TRBV18	TRBJ2-3	CASSPLLADTQYF	TGTGCCAGCTCACCACTTCTCGCAGATACGCAGTATTTT
NA	NA	TRBV5-1	TRBJ2-7	CASKITAGPVHEQYF	TGCGCCAGTAAAATTACGGCAGGGCCCGTGCACGAGCAGTACTTC
NA	NA	TRBV15	TRBJ2-1	CATSRTAALAEQFF	TGTGCCACCAGCAGGACCGCGGCCCTCGCTGAGCAGTTCTTC
TRBD1	NA	TRBV25-1	TRBJ1-4	CASRPGTGGRFGNEKLFF	TGTGCCAGCAGGCCCGGGACAGGGGGACGTTTTGGGAATGAAAAACTGTTTTTT
TRBD1	NA	TRBV6-6	TRBJ1-2	CASSPQGAQYYGYTF	TGTGCCAGCAGTCCTCAGGGGGCGCAGTACTATGGCTACACCTTC
TRBD2	NA	TRBV9	TRBJ2-3	CASSGREINTQYF	TGTGCCAGCAGCGGGCGGGAGATAAATACGCAGTATTTT
NA	few	TRBV5-1	TRBJ1-5	CASSLDPGGSNQPQHF	TGCGCCAGCAGCCTGGACCCGGGAGGGTCCAATCAGCCCCAGCATTTT
NA	NA	TRBV5-4	TRBJ2-3	CASRLSGTDTQYF	TGTGCCAGCCGACTTAGCGGCACAGATACGCAGTATTTT
NA	NA	TRBV29-1	TRBJ1-1	CSAIEGQAFF	TGCAGCGCCATAGAGGGACAAGCTTTCTTC
TRBD1	once	TRBV9	TRBJ2-3	CASSFPGTGGDTQYF	TGTGCCAGCAGCTTCCCCGGGACAGGGGGAGATACGCAGTATTTT
NA	NA	TRBV7-9	TRBJ1-6	CASSETGSYNSPLHF	TGTGCCAGCAGCGAAACCGGGAGCTATAATTCACCCCTCCACTTT
TRBD1	NA	TRBV5-1	TRBJ1-5	CASSPSPGTGLGQPQHF	TGCGCCAGCAGCCCCAGTCCCGGGACAGGGTTAGGTCAGCCCCAGCATTTT
TRBD2	NA	TRBV2	TRBJ2-7	CASSAGLAHYEQYF	TGTGCCAGCAGTGCGGGACTAGCCCACTACGAGCAGTACTTC
TRBD1	NA	TRBV12-3/TRBV12-4	TRBJ1-1	CASSLDRVTEAFF	TGTGCCAGCAGCCTCGACAGGGTCACTGAAGCTTTCTTT
TRBD1	once	TRBV5-1	TRBJ1-5	CASSITGDSNQPQHF	TGCGCCAGCAGCATAACAGGGGATAGCAATCAGCCCCAGCATTTT
TRBD1	few	TRBV19	TRBJ1-6	CASSPRQGSGSPLHF	TGTGCCAGTAGTCCCCGACAGGGGTCAGGTTCACCCCTCCACTTT
NA	NA	TRBV12-3/TRBV12-4	TRBJ1-2	CASSSTANYGYTF	TGTGCCAGCAGTTCGACAGCTAACTATGGCTACACCTTC
TRBD1	NA	TRBV4-1	TRBJ2-2	CASSQAGTGTGELFF	TGCGCCAGCAGCCAAGCCGGGACAGGCACCGGGGAGCTGTTTTTT
TRBD1	NA	TRBV9	TRBJ2-7	CASSVGGTAKYEQYF	TGTGCCAGCAGCGTAGGAGGGACAGCCAAATACGAGCAGTACTTC
NA	NA	TRBV27	TRBJ2-3	CASRLADGRADTQYF	TGTGCCAGCAGATTAGCGGATGGTCGCGCAGATACGCAGTATTTT
NA	NA	TRBV3-1/TRBV3-2	TRBJ1-2	CASSHSGTHYGYTF	TGTGCCAGCAGCCATTCCGGGACTCACTATGGCTACACCTTC
TRBD2	NA	TRBV6-5	TRBJ2-7	CASTKREGYEQYF	TGTGCCAGCACCAAGCGGGAGGGCTACGAGCAGTACTTC
NA	NA	TRBV19	TRBJ1-5	CASSDQRRVRGSNQPQHF	TGTGCCAGTAGTGACCAACGCAGGGTTAGGGGAAGCAATCAGCCCCAGCATTTT
NA	NA	TRBV29-1	TRBJ2-7	CSVEPTRGEQYF	TGCAGCGTTGAACCGACCCGGGGGGAGCAGTACTTC
NA	NA	TRBV6-2/TRBV6-3	TRBJ1-5	CASSSDRVQPQHF	TGTGCCAGCAGTTCCGACCGGGTTCAGCCCCAGCATTTT
TRBD1	NA	TRBV28	TRBJ1-4	CASSSGQGEKLFF	TGTGCCAGCTCATCGGGACAGGGAGAAAAACTGTTTTTT
TRBD2	NA	TRBV7-9	TRBJ2-1	CASSFSRLADNEQFF	TGTGCCAGCAGCTTTTCCCGACTAGCGGACAATGAGCAGTTCTTC
TRBD1	NA	TRBV6-6	TRBJ1-1	CASSTGQGAGTEAFF	TGTGCCAGCAGCACGGGACAGGGGGCGGGGACTGAAGCTTTCTTT
NA	NA	TRBV27	TRBJ1-6	CASSSQGTPLHF	TGTGCCAGCAGTTCACAGGGTACACCCCTCCACTTT
TRBD1	once	TRBV12-3/TRBV12-4	TRBJ1-1	CASSGTAQAFF	TGTGCCAGCAGCGGGACAGCTCAAGCTTTCTTT